The present T cell receptor (beta chain) was sequenced within a study of blood T cell repertoires in COVID-19 (TCRdb year 2020). As for the study more broadly: Samples from collaborators originated in the United States, Italy and Spain and spanned both the acute and convalescent phases of COVID-19. The prospective study material was composed of cDNA or gDNA derived from T cells, B-cell-depleted T cells, or PBMCs. Sample metadata almost always included a de-identified subject ID, COVID-19 status, age in years and sex. The samples were drawn from two sources: the first 160 participants of the ongoing ImmuneRACE study, and 1,200 or so subjects contributed by 6 global collaborators. Deeply sampled blood TCRbeta repertoires from subjects exposed to, actively infected with, or recovered from COVID-19 were included in the dataset. A freely available public database, intended as a resource for researchers studying the immune response to SARS-CoV-2, is where the repertoires were released. Where HLA class I and class II types were available, the types were taken from metadata supplied by the sample provider, not from assay-based typing. What the authors observed across the whole study: Clinical and demographic metadata were provided uncurated, with the amount varying by source and participant.

CDR3 length: 15 amino acids, cysteine to phenylalanine. Here the CDR3 DNA is all that survives: 45 bases in frame from base 1. The germline V gene (reference sequence) sets CDR1 to LGHDT and CDR2 to YNNKEL. Trimming costs V 5 bases and J 12 bases, and their ends lie 22 bases apart. This clone appeared a single time. The target of this receptor is not known. Qualities for individual bases were not recorded, and no much larger clone is one base off. The immunoSEQ Assay, a bias-controlled multiplex PCR, was used to amplify TCRbeta CDR3 regions from genomic DNA. Turning to the authors' computational methods: The number of nucleated cells in each sample was estimated from the amplification of reference gene primers within the assay. To quantify the absolute abundance of each unique TCRbeta CDR3 rearrangement, sequence reads were collapsed and filtered. For each sample, productive Simpson clonality was calculated by taking the square root of Simpson's diversity index across productive rearrangements. In its TCRdb copy, this immuneACCESS table keeps in-frame sequences only and misses some clones. Where compared with another copy, unresolved V genes explain less than half of these, and the others have no known cause. V, J and clone size were drawn from that table, and D and trimming were deduced from the DNA. The sample includes roughly 300,000 clones, with around four fifths observed a single time. Clones ranked in the top ten supply roughly 1.2% of the sample.

Collaborating institutions collected whole blood in K2EDTA tubes following their own protocols. Collaborator samples were shipped for TCRbeta analysis as frozen whole blood, isolated PBMCs, or DNA extracted from either sample type. Sequenced input: peripheral blood. Here the chain combines TRBV3-1 (or the pseudogene TRBV3-2) and TRBJ2-2, with the identity of the D gene unclear. The sequence was collected from a woman aged 50 to 60 with acute or convalescent COVID-19. The CDR3 protein sequence reads: CASSGHFDLQSKLFF. Here is the DNA: TGTGCCAGCAGCGGGCATTTCGATCTCCAGTCGAAGCTGTTTTTT.